These T cell receptor beta chains were read from a single sample in a study of blood T cell repertoires in COVID-19. Produced via immunoSEQ multiplex PCR; TCRdb's table is partial and in-frame only. The data show 300,000 to 400,000 clones, roughly 90% seen once. The sample taken for sequencing was peripheral blood. The receptors shown here come from a man aged 25-45 years with COVID-19, enrolled during active disease. Each CDR3 is given with its conserved first and last residue. The order of the fields is J gene, V gene, D gene, CDR3 protein, CDR3 DNA. The D gene is left open where the match is weak.

J gene: TRBJ1-1; V gene: TRBV5-1; D gene: TRBD1; CDR3 protein: CASSTGQGRDTEAFF; CDR3 DNA: TGCGCCAGCAGCACCGGACAGGGGAGGGACACTGAAGCTTTCTTT
J gene: TRBJ1-1; V gene: TRBV4-1; D gene: -; CDR3 protein: CASSQTAGQNTEAFF; CDR3 DNA: TGCGCCAGCAGCCAAACAGCAGGGCAAAACACTGAAGCTTTCTTT
J gene: TRBJ2-3; V gene: TRBV11-1; D gene: -; CDR3 protein: CASSLSWRVPTDTQYF; CDR3 DNA: TGTGCCAGCAGCCTTTCCTGGCGGGTCCCCACAGATACGCAGTATTTT
J gene: TRBJ2-7; V gene: TRBV13; D gene: TRBD2; CDR3 protein: CASSYPPYGRSEQYF; CDR3 DNA: TGTGCCAGCAGCTACCCCCCATACGGGAGGAGCGAGCAGTACTTC
J gene: TRBJ2-7; V gene: TRBV24-1; D gene: TRBD1; CDR3 protein: CATSDSGTGDPYEQYF; CDR3 DNA: TGTGCCACCAGTGATTCCGGGACAGGGGATCCCTACGAGCAGTACTTC
J gene: TRBJ1-1; V gene: TRBV12-3/TRBV12-4; D gene: TRBD1; CDR3 protein: CASSFGQGTEAFF; CDR3 DNA: TGTGCCAGCAGTTTTGGACAGGGAACTGAAGCTTTCTTT
J gene: TRBJ1-2; V gene: TRBV29-1; D gene: -; CDR3 protein: CSVDSLNYGYTF; CDR3 DNA: TGCAGCGTTGACAGTTTGAACTATGGCTACACCTTC
J gene: TRBJ2-1; V gene: TRBV28; D gene: -; CDR3 protein: CASSLRGAGYNEQFF; CDR3 DNA: TGTGCCAGCAGTTTACGGGGAGCTGGATACAATGAGCAGTTCTTC
J gene: TRBJ2-2; V gene: TRBV7-2; D gene: -; CDR3 protein: CASSFGRDYGGELFF; CDR3 DNA: TGTGCCAGCAGCTTCGGGCGGGATTATGGCGGGGAGCTGTTTTTT
J gene: TRBJ2-2; V gene: TRBV29-1; D gene: TRBD1; CDR3 protein: CSVAARGPSGTGELFF; CDR3 DNA: TGCAGCGTTGCCGCCAGGGGGCCCTCGGGGACCGGGGAGCTGTTTTTT
J gene: TRBJ2-7; V gene: TRBV12-3/TRBV12-4; D gene: -; CDR3 protein: CASNIGGYEQYF; CDR3 DNA: TGTGCCAGCAACATAGGGGGCTACGAGCAGTACTTC